The 21 T cell receptor beta chains below come from one sample, sequenced in a study of OX40 agonist ivuxolimab in advanced cancers. Library preparation employed the immunoSEQ multiplex PCR assay. Not all clones reach the TCRdb copy of this immuneACCESS table, which keeps in-frame sequences only. Checked studies attribute under half of the gap to unresolved V genes and leave the rest unexplained. A total of 31,000 or so clones appear in this sample, approximately 88% of them only once. Together, the top ten hold about a fifth of the sample. The source material was CD4+ or CD8+ T cells sorted from blood, sampled in a trial of the OX40 agonist ivuxolimab. Source of these receptors: an adult with an advanced solid tumor such as melanoma, head and neck, liver or kidney cancer.

The chain joins TRBV16 to TRBJ2-1; D tentatively fits TRBD1 or TRBD2 (5 bases each). V lost 4 bases and J 6 bases, leaving 16 bases between the germline ends. CDR3 size: 15 residues. Germline V gene lookup returns CDR1 KGHSY and CDR2 FQNENV. CDR3 region: CASSPGLGGINEQFF. The CDR3 nucleotides read TGTGCCAGCAGCCCGGGGCTAGGTGGGATCAATGAGCAGTTCTTC.

J is TRBJ2-7 and V is TRBV27; a weak D match, TRBD2 (6 bases). V lost 2 bases and J lost 2, with 7 bases in between. This CDR3 spans 13 amino acids. Germline CDR1 reads MNHEY; CDR2 reads SMNVEV (reference sequence). CDR3 DNA sequence: TGTGCCAGCAGTTTACCGGGGGCCTACGAGCAGTACTTC. Its translation: CASSLPGAYEQYF.

With respect to this clone: Other DNA sequences of this sample code for an identical CDR3. The chain is built from TRBV19 and TRBJ2-7; TRBD1 matches at 10 bases. The junction had 3 bases not matched to a gene; V was cut back by 3 bases and J by 4 bases. This CDR3 region has 14 residues. Germline-derived CDR1 and CDR2 are LNHDA and SQIVND (reference sequence). The DNA for the CDR3 is TGTGCCAGTAGTATTGGGACAGGGGCGTACGAGCAGTACTTC. Its translation: CASSIGTGAYEQYF.

Concerning this clone itself: The junction and the germline gene differ at one end; a read error may be behind it. The chain is built from TRBV27 and TRBJ1-1; D is unclear. In germline, CDR1 is MNHEY, CDR2 SMNVEV (reference sequence). The CDR3 is made up of 14 amino acids. The CDR3 DNA reads TGTACCAGCAGTTTATCCCCAAAGAACACTGAAGCTTTCTTT. It encodes CTSSLSPKNTEAFF.

The chain employs TRBV4-1 and TRBJ2-7; D not resolved. Trimming took off 1 base at V and 7 bases at J, with 11 bases between the two ends. The CDR3 is 13 residues long. Germline CDR1 reads MGHRA; CDR2 reads YSYEKL. CDR3 sequence (DNA): TGCGCCAGCAGCCAAGTAATTCGGCGAGAGCAGTACTTC. Its protein product is CASSQVIRREQYF.

The chain uses TRBV13 and TRBJ1-4; no reliable D call. Trimming removed 4 bases from V and 5 bases from J, with 11 bases in between. Germline V gives CDR1 PRHDT, CDR2 FYEKMQ (reference sequence). The CDR3 length is 14 residues. As DNA, the CDR3 is TGTGCCAGCAGCTCCGGGAGCGGGAATGAAAAACTGTTTTTT. Its protein product is CASSSGSGNEKLFF. The full variable domain, with the rest looked up from reference TRBV13 and TRBJ1-4, is AAGVIQSPRHLIKEKRETATLKCYPIPRHDTVYWYQQGPGQDPQFLISFYEKMQSDKGSIPDRFSAQQFSDYHSELNMSSLELGDSALYFCASSSGSGNEKLFFGSGTQLSVL.

The V and J genes are TRBV4-1 and TRBJ2-3; D may be TRBD1 or TRBD2 (6 bases each). The germline CDR1 and CDR2 sequences are MGHRA and YSYEKL. V was pared by 0 bases and J by 6 bases, with 10 bases between. This CDR3 spans 14 amino acids. The CDR3 region has the DNA TGCGCCAGCAGCCAAGATCCGGGGGCGGATACGCAGTATTTT. Translating gives CASSQDPGADTQYF.

This rearrangement joins TRBV6-1 to TRBJ2-5, with 10 bases matching TRBD2. The CDR3 consists of 17 residues. Germline trimming cut 1 base from V and 1 base from J; bases unmatched to any gene: 6. Looked up from germline, CDR1 is MNHNS and CDR2 is SASEGT. The CDR3 loop is CASSEGVGLASQETQYF. DNA for the CDR3: TGTGCCAGCAGTGAAGGGGTGGGACTAGCGTCCCAAGAGACCCAGTACTTC.

The chain combines TRBV7-2 with TRBJ2-7; maybe TRBD1 (5 bases). The CDR3 spans 14 residues. Germline CDR1 is SGHTA and CDR2 is FQGNSA. With 5 bases removed from V and 4 bases from J, the gap between germline ends came to 15 bases. The CDR3 DNA reads as TGTGCCAGCAGCGCATCTTCAGGGTTGTACGAGCAGTACTTC. This codes for CASSASSGLYEQYF.

The chain recombines TRBV15 with TRBJ2-1; possible D gene TRBD2, 6 bases. The V end was cut by 0 bases, the J end by 8 bases, with 14 bases between. The CDR3 contains 15 residues. CDR1 LNHNV and CDR2 YYDKDF come from the germline V gene (reference sequence). As DNA, the CDR3 is TGTGCCACCAGCAGAGAAACGTCGGGGGTGGATGAGCAGTTCTTC. This translates into CATSRETSGVDEQFF.

The chain uses TRBV9 and TRBJ2-1; 7 bases agree with TRBD1. Germline trimming cut 0 bases from V and 1 base from J; bases unmatched to any gene: 4. There are 16 residues in the CDR3. Germline assignment: CDR1 SGDLS and CDR2 YYNGEE. The CDR3 DNA reads TGTGCCAGCAGCGTAGCCGGGACAGTTTCCTACAATGAGCAGTTCTTC. Amino acids: CASSVAGTVSYNEQFF.

This clone was counted once. The chain has TRBV19 and TRBJ1-1; no clear D. Per the germline V gene, CDR1 is LNHDA and CDR2 is SQIVND (reference sequence). This CDR3 is built from 12 residues. V dropped 1 base and J dropped 4 bases, with 4 bases sitting between them. CDR3 amino acids: CASSIGPTEAFF. As DNA, the CDR3 is TGTGCCAGTAGTATAGGCCCCACTGAAGCTTTCTTT. Drawing the rest from reference TRBV19 and TRBJ1-1, the complete variable domain is DGGITQSPKYLFRKEGQNVTLSCEQNLNHDAMYWYRQDPGQGLRLIYYSQIVNDFQKGDIAEGYSVSREKKESFPLTVTSAQKNPTAFYLCASSIGPTEAFFGQGTRLTVV.

This clone was seen a handful of times. This rearrangement joins TRBV11-2 to TRBJ2-1, with 9 nucleotides matching TRBD2. This CDR3 has 17 residues. J was trimmed by 3 bases and V by 1 base; bases with no gene match: 7. CDR1 is SGHAT, CDR2 FQNNGV, per germline. DNA of the CDR3: TGTGCCAGCAGCTTAGCTGTAGCGGGAGCGGTCTACAATGAGCAGTTCTTC. As protein: CASSLAVAGAVYNEQFF.

In DNA, the CDR3 is TGTGCCAGCATTCACAGGGGGCCGGGACAGCCCCAGCATTTT. Amino acids: CASIHRGPGQPQHF. The chain joins TRBV6-4 to TRBJ1-5, with 9 bases aligning to TRBD1. The CDR3 loop spans 14 amino acids. J lost 7 bases, V lost 7 bases, and 8 bases had no gene match. Germline V gene lookup returns CDR1 MRHNA and CDR2 SNTAGT.

The rearrangement uses TRBV10-3 and TRBJ2-3, with no clear D. V shed 2 bases and J shed 6 bases, with 12 bases lying between them. In germline, CDR1 is ENHRY, CDR2 SYGVKD. The CDR3 runs to 14 residues. CDR3 bases: TGTGCCATCAGTGAGAAAAGTAGATCTGATACGCAGTATTTT. This codes for CAISEKSRSDTQYF.

The chain recombines TRBV11-2 with TRBJ2-2, with D unresolved. This CDR3 is built from 14 residues. CDR1 is SGHAT, CDR2 FQNNGV, per germline. The V end was cut by 1 base, the J end by 0 bases, with 3 bases between. The CDR3 DNA reads TGTGCCAGCAGCTTAGCCACGAACACCGGGGAGCTGTTTTTT. The encoded protein is CASSLATNTGELFF.

The chain couples TRBV6-5 to TRBJ1-1; D uncertain. Germline CDR1 reads MNHEY; CDR2 reads SVGAGI. Trimming removed 1 base at V and 1 base at J, with 7 bases between. The CDR3 totals 14 residues. CDR3 bases: TGTGCCAGCAGTTACTTTTCGGGGAACACTGAAGCTTTCTTT. Translation: CASSYFSGNTEAFF.

The chain employs TRBV7-9 and TRBJ1-1, with D unresolved. The germline V gene encodes CDR1 SEHNR and CDR2 FQNEAQ (reference sequence). The CDR3 has 14 residues. The V and J ends lost 4 bases and 1 base respectively, with 10 bases between them. The CDR3 sequence: CASSSRAGNTEAFF. The DNA of the CDR3 is TGTGCCAGCAGCTCGCGGGCAGGGAACACTGAAGCTTTCTTT.

The genes are TRBV28 and TRBJ1-1; no reliable D call. The V and J ends lost 3 bases and 0 bases respectively, with 11 bases between them. The germline V gene encodes CDR1 MDHEN and CDR2 SYDVKM. The CDR3 runs 15 residues. CDR3 region: CASSLRRLLNTEAFF. The CDR3 nucleotides are TGTGCCAGCAGTTTGCGCCGACTGTTGAACACTGAAGCTTTCTTT.

The chain links TRBV5-1 to TRBJ2-7; 11 nucleotides line up with TRBD1. The CDR3 is 15 residues long. Germline CDR1 reads SGHRS; CDR2 reads YFSETQ. J was trimmed by 1 base and V by 3 bases; bases with no gene match: 3. This CDR3 reads CASSWGQGGSYEQYF. CDR3 DNA sequence: TGCGCCAGCAGCTGGGGACAGGGGGGATCCTACGAGCAGTACTTC.

This rearrangement joins TRBV27 to TRBJ2-3; 7 bases line up with TRBD2. This CDR3 is 18 amino acids long. Germline V gene data show CDR1 as MNHEY and CDR2 as SMNVEV (reference sequence). The V and J ends lost 4 bases and 0 bases, in that order; junction bases with no gene match: 13. The CDR3 loop is CASSSTSSGSASTDTQYF. CDR3 nucleotide sequence: TGTGCCAGCAGTTCAACCTCTAGCGGCTCAGCTAGCACAGATACGCAGTATTTT.